Presented here are 7 T cell receptor beta chains from one specimen sequenced in a study of T cell changes during pregnancy in multiple sclerosis. The repertoire was sequenced with immunoSEQ multiplex PCR; TCRdb's copy has only in-frame clones and lacks some. The sample carries about 44,000 clones, around 90% recorded once. The sample consisted of CD4+ T cells from peripheral blood mononuclear cells, taken in the third trimester of pregnancy. The receptors come from a female donor with multiple sclerosis, enrolled in a pregnancy study.

V is TRBV14 and J is TRBJ2-5; D gene unclear. V was shortened by 0 bases and J by 4 bases, with 6 bases between the two germline ends. The germline V gene encodes CDR1 SGHDN and CDR2 FVKESK. This CDR3 contains 13 residues. CDR3: CASSQDVRETQYF. CDR3 coding DNA: TGTGCCAGCAGCCAAGATGTGAGAGAGACCCAGTACTTC. Based on the CDR3 plus reference TRBV14 and TRBJ2-5, the full variable domain is EAGVTQFPSHSVIEKGQTVTLRCDPISGHDNLYWYRRVMGKEIKFLLHFVKESKQDESGMPNNRFLAERTGGTYSTLKVQPAELEDSGVYFCASSQDVRETQYFGPGTRLLVL.

Concerning this clone itself: An end of the junction differs from the germline gene, which may be a read error. V usage is TRBV7-2 and J usage is TRBJ2-7; TRBD1 matches at 9 bases. The germline CDR1 and CDR2 sequences are SGHTA and FQGNSA. The CDR3 loop spans 16 amino acids. The CDR3 is CASSLEGQGSSHEQYF. CDR3 sequence (DNA): TGTGCCAGCAGCTTAGAAGGACAGGGGAGCTCCCACGAGCAGTACTTC.

The chain carries TRBV5-5 and TRBJ2-1; 7 bases fit TRBD1. The CDR3 sequence is 15 residues long. Germline loops: CDR1 SGHKS, CDR2 YYEKEE (reference sequence). The junction had 9 bases not matched to a gene; V was cut back by 4 bases and J by 5 bases. The DNA for the CDR3 is TGTGCCAGCAGCAAAAGACAGGGTTCAGACAATGAGCAGTTCTTC. Protein product: CASSKRQGSDNEQFF.

V and J are TRBV7-9 and TRBJ1-2; perhaps TRBD1 as D (5 bases). Germline values: CDR1 SEHNR, CDR2 FQNEAQ (reference sequence). With 2 bases removed from V and 6 bases from J, the gap between germline ends came to 16 bases. The CDR3 is made up of 15 amino acids. CDR3 nucleotides: TGTGCCAGCAGCTTACCCCAGGGCCGAACTCATGGCTACACCTTC. Residues: CASSLPQGRTHGYTF.

The rearrangement uses TRBV5-4 and TRBJ2-5, with TRBD2 matching 9 bases. CDR3 length: 14 residues. CDR1 SGHNT and CDR2 YYREEE come from the germline V gene (reference sequence). The junction had 4 bases not matched to a gene; V was cut back by 2 bases and J by 5 bases. The CDR3 DNA reads TGTGCCAGCAGCTTCAGGCGGGAGGGGGAGACCCAGTACTTC. Its protein product is CASSFRREGETQYF. The variable domain in full, with the rest retrieved from reference TRBV5-4 and TRBJ2-5, is ETGVTQSPTHLIKTRGQQVTLRCSSQSGHNTVSWYQQALGQGPQFIFQYYREEENGRGNFPPRFSGLQFPNYSSELNVNALELDDSALYLCASSFRREGETQYFGPGTRLLVL.

The genes are TRBV2 and TRBJ2-5; D possibly corresponds to TRBD2 (5 bases). V lost 4 bases to trimming and J lost 4 bases, with 13 bases between them. The CDR3 has 14 amino acids. CDR1 is SNHLY and CDR2 is FYNNEI in the germline V gene. For the CDR3, the DNA is TGTGCCAGCAGTGCCGACTACTCGATAGAGACCCAGTACTTC. Its translation: CASSADYSIETQYF. Full variable domain (missing parts from reference TRBV2 and TRBJ2-5): EPEVTQTPSHQVTQMGQEVILRCVPISNHLYFYWYRQILGQKVEFLVSFYNNEISEKSEIFDDQFSVERPDGSNFTLKIRSTKLEDSAMYFCASSADYSIETQYFGPGTRLLVL.

This chain uses TRBV18 with TRBJ1-1; D might be TRBD1 (5 bases). Germline V lookup: CDR1 KGHSH, CDR2 LQKENI. The length of the CDR3 is 13 residues. The V and J ends lost 5 bases and 2 bases respectively, with 9 bases between them. CDR3 in DNA: TGTGCCAGCTCAGCTACAGGTAACACTGAAGCTTTCTTT. Translation: CASSATGNTEAFF.